This T cell receptor (beta chain) was captured in a study of blood T cell repertoires in COVID-19. The V end was cut by 5 bases, the J end by 3 bases, with 13 bases between. In germline, CDR1 is PRHDT, CDR2 FYEKMQ (reference sequence). CDR3 size: 14 residues. TCRdb keeps only in-frame clones here, not all; method: immunoSEQ multiplex PCR. The sample lists approximately 160,000 clones; 75% to 85% were seen once. The TCR was taken from a man aged 40-49 years who had recovered from COVID-19. The V and J genes are TRBV13 and TRBJ1-1; D is perhaps TRBD1 (6 bases). Sequencing used PBMCs or T cells enriched from blood (not recorded which). CDR3 sequence (DNA): TGTGCCAGCAGCCAACTAGGGGGACACACTGAAGCTTTCTTT. Its protein is CASSQLGGHTEAFF.